What follows describes a single T cell receptor beta chain. Its antigen is not identified. The sample belongs to a study of cytomegalovirus exposure and HLA in healthy donors. The CDR3 spans 16 residues. Germline V gene lookup returns CDR1 LGHNA and CDR2 YSLEER. Losses at the gene ends were 0 bases for V and 4 bases for J; bases not matched to a gene: 8. Using immunoSEQ multiplex PCR, the repertoire was profiled, and TCRdb retains in-frame clones only, with some absent. Of some 120,000 clones listed, 88% are singletons. Study-wide points: In vitro experiments confirmed that a few CMV-associated chains were specific for CMV antigens. The study designated 150 to 200 TCR beta chains cytomegalovirus-associated. In the 120 or so validation repertoires, approximately 94% of cluster scores exceeded 0, per a later analysis.

J is TRBJ2-7 and V is TRBV4-3; 8 bases agree with TRBD2. The sequenced sample consisted of PBMCs. The TCR sequence derives from a young man in good health and CMV-seronegative. CDR3 protein: CASSQDRSGSWYEQYF. CDR3 DNA sequence: TGCGCCAGCAGCCAAGACAGGAGCGGGAGTTGGTACGAGCAGTACTTC.